One sample yielded the 31 T cell receptor beta chains listed below, sequenced in a study of shared clonotypes between healthy human individuals. Produced via immunoSEQ multiplex PCR; TCRdb's table is partial and in-frame only. This table has approximately 2.3 million clones, 80% to 95% appearing once. Material: naive CD4+ T cells from PBMCs. This sample's subset: CD45RA+ positively selected. These receptors were taken from a man aged 18 to 30 in good health. Some clones in this sample may be carry-over from other donors' samples.

For the CDR3, the DNA is TGTGCCAGCAGCTTAGAGGACAGGGGGTTCTATGAGCAGTTCTTC. Residues: CASSLEDRGFYEQFF. This chain uses TRBV11-2 with TRBJ2-1; TRBD1 matches 10 bases. J gave up 8 bases and V 0 bases, and 4 bases lay outside the gene matches. Germline CDR1 is SGHAT and CDR2 is FQNNGV. The CDR3 runs 15 residues.

The table lists this clone with a few counts. The gene calls are TRBV5-6 and TRBJ1-1; maybe TRBD1 (5 bases). This CDR3 is built from 12 residues. Trimming removed 0 bases at V and 8 bases at J, with 8 bases between. CDR1 and CDR2 from the germline V gene are SGHDT and YYEEEE. The CDR3: CASSLARAEAFF. In DNA, the CDR3 is TGTGCCAGCAGCTTGGCCAGGGCAGAAGCTTTCTTT.

The J gene is TRBJ2-1, the V gene TRBV2, with a tentative D call TRBD2 (6 bases). The V and J ends lost 8 bases and 4 bases respectively, with 12 bases between them. The CDR3 has 13 residues. The germline V gene has CDR1 SNHLY and CDR2 FYNNEI. The CDR3 region is CASLQLAYNEQFF. The CDR3 nucleotides read TGTGCCAGCCTACAACTAGCTTACAATGAGCAGTTCTTC. Full variable domain (rest looked up from reference TRBV2 and TRBJ2-1): EPEVTQTPSHQVTQMGQEVILRCVPISNHLYFYWYRQILGQKVEFLVSFYNNEISEKSEIFDDQFSVERPDGSNFTLKIRSTKLEDSAMYFCASLQLAYNEQFFGPGTRLTVL.

The J gene is TRBJ1-4, the V gene TRBV7-9; D is unresolved. The CDR3 contains 14 residues. Germline CDR1 is SEHNR and CDR2 is FQNEAQ (reference sequence). Trimming stripped 4 bases from V and 1 base from J, with 7 bases between. CDR3 sequence reads: CASSSLGTNEKLFF. The CDR3 nucleotides read TGTGCCAGCAGCTCGCTGGGAACTAATGAAAAACTGTTTTTT.

This chain uses TRBV28 with TRBJ2-2, with TRBD1 matching 8 bases. J was trimmed by 6 bases and V by 6 bases; bases with no gene match: 18. The length of the CDR3 is 18 residues. Germline CDR1 is MDHEN and CDR2 is SYDVKM. The CDR3 region is CASSLFRTRGPFSGELFF. Written as DNA, the CDR3 is TGTGCCAGCAGCCTGTTCCGGACCAGGGGGCCTTTCTCCGGGGAGCTGTTTTTT.

The CDR3 nucleotides read TGCAGCGTCTACGGGGGCTACGAGCAGTACTTC. Translation: CSVYGGYEQYF. The V call is TRBV29-1, the J call TRBJ2-7, with a possible D match to TRBD2 (6 bases). In germline, CDR1 is SQVTM, CDR2 ANQGSEA. The CDR3 extends over 11 amino acids. Trimming took off 6 bases at V and 3 bases at J, with 9 bases between the two ends.

The V call is TRBV5-4, the J call TRBJ2-2, with a possible D match to TRBD1 (6 bases). This CDR3 has 13 residues. Germline loops: CDR1 SGHNT, CDR2 YYREEE (reference sequence). Trimming took 4 bases from V and 5 from J, leaving 9 bases between them. The CDR3 protein is CASSVQGTGELFF. The CDR3 DNA follows: TGTGCCAGCAGCGTACAGGGAACCGGGGAGCTGTTTTTT.

Regarding this clone: The junction shows a germline mismatch at one end, possibly a read error. The V call is TRBV29-1, the J call TRBJ2-4, with D possibly called TRBD1 or TRBD2 (5 bases each). This CDR3 has 12 residues. Germline V gene lookup returns CDR1 SQVTM and CDR2 ANQGSEA. As DNA, the CDR3 is TGCGGCGTTGGGGCCCGGGGAAACATTCAGTACTTC. This codes for CGVGARGNIQYF.

The V and J genes are TRBV5-1 and TRBJ2-1, with no clear D. The CDR3 covers 12 residues. V gave up 2 bases and J gave up 9 bases, with 9 bases separating them. Germline V gene lookup returns CDR1 SGHRS and CDR2 YFSETQ. CDR3 amino acids: CASSFPGGEQFF. The CDR3, as DNA: TGCGCCAGCAGCTTCCCTGGTGGTGAGCAGTTCTTC.

The genes are TRBV2 and TRBJ2-7, with a tentative D call TRBD1 (5 bases). Trimming shortened V by 4 bases and J by 5 bases, and 24 bases separated the two germline ends. This CDR3 has 17 residues. CDR1 SNHLY and CDR2 FYNNEI come from the germline V gene. CDR3 DNA sequence: TGTGCCAGCAGTGTAAGGGGTTGGGGCGGATTCGCCGACGAGCAGTACTTC. This gives the protein CASSVRGWGGFADEQYF.

In the case of this clone: In the same sample, other DNA sequences code for this CDR3. This rearrangement joins TRBV6-5 to TRBJ2-5; no reliable D call. V was cut by 0 bases and J by 1 base, with 6 bases left in between. CDR3 length: 14 amino acids. Germline V gene sequence: CDR1 MNHEY, CDR2 SVGAGI. As DNA, the CDR3 is TGTGCCAGCAGTTACTCTCGCGGCCAAGAGACCCAGTACTTC. It specifies CASSYSRGQETQYF.

Of note for this clone: The sample carries other DNA sequences with the same CDR3. The CDR3 loop is CASSQEGTGISGANVLTF. The CDR3 DNA sequence: TGCGCCAGCAGCCAAGAAGGGACAGGGATCTCTGGGGCCAACGTCCTGACTTTC. The rearrangement links TRBV4-1 to TRBJ2-6; 9 positions agree with TRBD1. Losses at the gene ends were 0 bases for V and 0 bases for J; bases not matched to a gene: 3. This CDR3 has 18 amino acids. Germline CDR1 MGHRA, CDR2 YSYEKL.

This rearrangement joins TRBV9 to TRBJ1-1; D gene unclear. The CDR3 totals 14 residues. Trimming removed 0 bases at V and 5 bases at J, with 11 bases between. Looked up from germline, CDR1 is SGDLS and CDR2 is YYNGEE. Here the CDR3 DNA reads TGTGCCAGCAGCGTAGTCTCCCCGGGTACTGAAGCTTTCTTT. Its translation is CASSVVSPGTEAFF.

This clone was picked up one time. This chain joins TRBV7-3 and TRBJ2-5; the match to TRBD2 covers 15 bases. Germline lookup yields CDR1 SGHTA and CDR2 FQGTGA. The CDR3 spans 16 residues. Trimming at V came to 3 bases and at J to 6 bases, leaving 5 bases not matched to a gene. This CDR3 reads CASSLTGLAGGQTQYF. In DNA form, the CDR3 reads TGTGCCAGCAGCTTGACGGGACTAGCGGGAGGACAGACCCAGTACTTC.

The chain combines TRBV9 with TRBJ1-5; TRBD1 might be the D (6 bases). Trimming left V 8 bases short and J 5 bases short, with 20 bases between. Germline CDR1 SGDLS, CDR2 YYNGEE. This CDR3 has 15 amino acids. CDR3 protein: CASAPTGDTYQPQHF. The CDR3 DNA reads as TGTGCCAGTGCCCCCACCGGGGACACCTATCAGCCCCAGCATTTT. The full variable domain, completed using reference TRBV9 and TRBJ1-5, is DSGVTQTPKHLITATGQRVTLRCSPRSGDLSVYWYQQSLDQGLQFLIQYYNGEERAKGNILERFSAQQFPDLHSELNLSSLELGDSALYFCASAPTGDTYQPQHFGDGTRLSIL.

The rearrangement links TRBV11-2 to TRBJ2-6; D is perhaps TRBD1 or TRBD2 (5 bases each). The CDR3 covers 15 residues. Between the trimmed V and J ends, which lost 10 bases and 4 bases, there was a span of 17 bases. Germline V lookup: CDR1 SGHAT, CDR2 FQNNGV. The CDR3 is CATTGAGVGANVLTF. In DNA, the CDR3 is TGTGCCACAACTGGGGCCGGGGTCGGGGCCAACGTCCTGACTTTC.

The chain has TRBV5-1 and TRBJ2-1; 8 bases fit TRBD2. J gave up 2 bases and V 6 bases, and 4 bases lay outside the gene matches. This CDR3 is 14 amino acids long. Per the germline V gene, CDR1 is SGHRS and CDR2 is YFSETQ. The DNA for the CDR3 is TGCGCCAGCACAGCGGGAGCCCCCTACAATGAGCAGTTCTTC. Translation: CASTAGAPYNEQFF. The full variable domain, its missing parts supplied by reference TRBV5-1 and TRBJ2-1, is KAGVTQTPRYLIKTRGQQVTLSCSPISGHRSVSWYQQTPGQGLQFLFEYFSETQRNKGNFPGRFSGRQFSNSRSEMNVSTLELGDSALYLCASTAGAPYNEQFFGPGTRLTVL.

About this clone: In the same sample, other DNA sequences code for this CDR3. This chain links TRBV28 with TRBJ2-7, with 14 bases aligning to TRBD2. Germline V gene lookup returns CDR1 MDHEN and CDR2 SYDVKM. The CDR3 covers 16 residues. V was pared by 5 bases and J by 3 bases, with 6 bases of the junction left unmatched. The CDR3 sequence: CASSPIGTSGSYEQYF. CDR3 nucleotides: TGTGCCAGCAGTCCGATCGGGACTAGCGGGAGCTACGAGCAGTACTTC.

The CDR3 bases are TGTGCCAGCAGCTTGGATCAGGGACGAATGAACGAGCAGTACTTC. It specifies CASSLDQGRMNEQYF. The J gene is TRBJ2-7, the V gene TRBV5-4; D is possibly TRBD1 or TRBD2 (5 bases each). With 0 bases removed from V and 5 bases from J, the gap between germline ends came to 15 bases. The CDR3 length is 15 residues. Germline loops: CDR1 SGHNT, CDR2 YYREEE (reference sequence).

The V call is TRBV7-2, the J call TRBJ2-7; 7 bases are a match to TRBD2. This CDR3 has 15 amino acids. V dropped 1 base and J dropped 2; count of bases not matched to a gene: 5. Germline lookup yields CDR1 SGHTA and CDR2 FQGNSA. CDR3 protein: CASSLVGGGPYEQYF. CDR3 coding DNA: TGTGCCAGCAGCTTAGTGGGGGGAGGGCCCTACGAGCAGTACTTC.

V and J are TRBV6-1 and TRBJ2-7; the match to TRBD1 covers 8 bases. J was trimmed by 2 bases and V by 7 bases; bases with no gene match: 10. The V gene's germline CDR1 is MNHNS and CDR2 SASEGT. CDR3 length: 15 residues. The CDR3: CASNRGTGGPYEQYF. CDR3 nucleotides: TGTGCCAGCAATCGAGGAACAGGGGGTCCCTACGAGCAGTACTTC.

The V call is TRBV5-1, the J call TRBJ1-4; 7 nucleotides agree with TRBD1. Looked up from germline, CDR1 is SGHRS and CDR2 is YFSETQ. CDR3 size: 14 residues. Trimming removed 2 bases from V and 6 bases from J; junction bases left unmatched: 4. Here the CDR3 DNA reads TGCGCCAGCAGCTTAGGGGGCGTCGATGAAAAACTGTTTTTT. Translation gives CASSLGGVDEKLFF.

The chain recombines TRBV1 with TRBJ1-1; TRBD1 is the table's D call, not checked against the DNA. TRBV1 is a documented pseudogene. The CDR3 has 13 residues. CDR3 bases: TGCACCAGCAGCACCGACAGGTCCCCTGAAGCTTTCTTT. It translates to CTSSTDRSPEAFF.

This clone was observed a handful of times. The same CDR3 arises from other DNA sequences in this sample as well. The genes are TRBV30 and TRBJ1-1; no reliable D call. V was trimmed by 0 bases and J by 0 bases, leaving 8 bases between them. This CDR3 has 14 amino acids. In germline, CDR1 is GTSNPN, CDR2 SVGIG (reference sequence). The CDR3 bases are TGTGCCTGGAGTGTAGGTCGGATGAACACTGAAGCTTTCTTT. Residues: CAWSVGRMNTEAFF.

This clone was detected once. The chain combines TRBV12-5 with TRBJ2-3; 7 nucleotides agree with TRBD2. V lost 1 base, J lost 5 bases, and 9 bases stayed unmatched. CDR3 size: 16 residues. Germline V gene lookup returns CDR1 LGHNT and CDR2 FRNRAP. The CDR3 spells CASGLGLAERRDTQYF. CDR3 nucleotide sequence: TGTGCTAGTGGTTTGGGCCTAGCGGAACGGAGAGATACGCAGTATTTT.

V is TRBV7-2 and J is TRBJ2-1; tentatively, D is TRBD2 (5 bases). Germline V gives CDR1 SGHTA, CDR2 FQGNSA. This CDR3 is built from 15 residues. V lost 0 bases and J lost 3, with 9 bases in between. The CDR3 bases are TGTGCCAGCAGCTTAGCGGGAGTGATCTACAATGAGCAGTTCTTC. It is translated as CASSLAGVIYNEQFF.

CDR3 protein: CASREGGNEKLFF. In nucleotides, the CDR3 is TGTGCCAGCAGAGAAGGGGGTAATGAAAAACTGTTTTTT. The gene calls are TRBV5-4 and TRBJ1-4, with a possible D match to TRBD1 (6 bases). CDR3 length equals 13 residues. Germline V gene lookup returns CDR1 SGHNT and CDR2 YYREEE (reference sequence). With 5 bases removed from V and 4 bases from J, the gap between germline ends came to 9 bases. Drawing the rest from reference TRBV5-4 and TRBJ1-4, the complete variable domain is ETGVTQSPTHLIKTRGQQVTLRCSSQSGHNTVSWYQQALGQGPQFIFQYYREEENGRGNFPPRFSGLQFPNYSSELNVNALELDDSALYLCASREGGNEKLFFGSGTQLSVL.

The CDR3 nucleotides are TGTGCCAGCAGCCAGGCGGACAGGGACTATGGCTACACCTTC. Residues: CASSQADRDYGYTF. The chain joins TRBV4-2 to TRBJ1-2; 8 bases are a match to TRBD1. V gave up 3 bases and J gave up 3 bases; unmatched junction bases: 3. This CDR3 contains 14 residues. Germline assignment: CDR1 LGHNA and CDR2 YNFKEQ.

A few counts support this clone. This chain links TRBV19 with TRBJ1-2; D is uncertain. CDR1 and CDR2 from the germline V gene are LNHDA and SQIVND (reference sequence). The V gene lost 4 bases and the J gene lost 8 bases, with 11 bases spanning the gap. The CDR3 spans 12 residues. The CDR3 region is CASSTPPRGYTF. In DNA, the CDR3 is TGTGCCAGTAGTACCCCCCCACGGGGCTACACCTTC.

As regards this clone: This CDR3 is also generated by other DNA sequences in the sample. This chain uses TRBV5-1 with TRBJ2-7; D is ambiguous. The CDR3 consists of 14 residues. Deletions cut 0 bases from V and 1 base from J, with 8 bases between. Germline lookup yields CDR1 SGHRS and CDR2 YFSETQ. The CDR3 region is CASSLDGISYEQYF. The CDR3, as DNA: TGCGCCAGCAGCTTGGATGGGATTTCCTACGAGCAGTACTTC.

As concerns this clone: The identical CDR3 is also encoded by other nucleotide sequences in the sample. The rearrangement links TRBV12-5 to TRBJ2-5, with D uncertain. In germline, CDR1 is LGHNT, CDR2 FRNRAP. With 0 bases removed from V and 1 base from J, the gap between germline ends came to 3 bases. This CDR3 has 13 amino acids. CDR3 sequence (DNA): TGTGCTAGTGGTTTGGTAGGCCAAGAGACCCAGTACTTC. Amino acids: CASGLVGQETQYF.